A single sample is the source of the 6 T cell receptor beta chains below, sequenced in a study of blood T cell repertoires in COVID-19 (dated by TCRdb to the early 2020s). Library preparation employed the immunoSEQ multiplex PCR assay. TCRdb limited this immuneACCESS table to in-frame rearrangements with V and J called. A share of clones is missing; checked studies link under half to unresolved V genes, and the rest is unexplained. Across this sample there are 150,000 to 180,000 clones, with about 89% seen only once. The ten biggest clones cover 0.55% of the sample. Input material: peripheral blood. The receptors come from a middle-aged man with acute or convalescent COVID-19.

J is TRBJ2-7 and V is TRBV28; 9 nucleotides line up with TRBD2. Germline values: CDR1 MDHEN, CDR2 SYDVKM. With V trimmed by 5 bases and J by 4 bases, 12 bases remained unmatched. The CDR3 totals 16 residues. The CDR3: CASSPPGAGGPYEQYF. DNA for the CDR3: TGTGCCAGCAGTCCCCCCGGGGCGGGAGGGCCTTACGAGCAGTACTTC.

The genes are TRBV5-1 and TRBJ2-7; 10 nucleotides agree with TRBD2. The CDR3 spans 15 residues. V was pared by 3 bases and J by 6 bases, with 9 bases of the junction left unmatched. Germline assignment: CDR1 SGHRS and CDR2 YFSETQ. CDR3 coding DNA: TGCGCCAGCAGCTCTCGGACTAGCGGACCCTCCGAGCAGTACTTC. It codes for CASSSRTSGPSEQYF.

This rearrangement joins TRBV29-1 to TRBJ1-2; TRBD1 agrees at 7 bases. This CDR3 region has 14 residues. The germline CDR1 and CDR2 sequences are SQVTM and ANQGSEA. Losses at the gene ends were 5 bases for V and 4 bases for J; bases not matched to a gene: 10. CDR3 in DNA: TGCAGCGTTCCCCAGGGGGGCAGGGTCTATGGCTACACCTTC. As protein: CSVPQGGRVYGYTF.

The genes are TRBV19 and TRBJ1-2; 12 positions agree with TRBD1. The junction had 8 bases not matched to a gene; V was cut back by 10 bases and J by 8 bases. The CDR3 runs 13 residues. Per the germline V gene, CDR1 is LNHDA and CDR2 is SQIVND (reference sequence). CDR3 sequence reads: CATGGQGARGYTF. In DNA form, the CDR3 reads TGTGCCACCGGGGGACAGGGGGCGCGCGGCTACACCTTC. The entire variable domain, with the rest obtained from reference TRBV19 and TRBJ1-2, is as follows: DGGITQSPKYLFRKEGQNVTLSCEQNLNHDAMYWYRQDPGQGLRLIYYSQIVNDFQKGDIAEGYSVSREKKESFPLTVTSAQKNPTAFYLCATGGQGARGYTFGSGTRLTVV.

This rearrangement joins TRBV11-3 to TRBJ1-4; D might be TRBD1 (6 bases). The CDR3 has 15 residues. The germline V and J ends were trimmed by 1 base and 8 bases, with 14 bases remaining between them. Germline CDR1 reads SGHNT; CDR2 reads YENEEA. CDR3 in DNA: TGTGCCAGCAGCTTAGTATCAGCAGGGGTCGAAAAACTGTTTTTT. Its translation: CASSLVSAGVEKLFF.

The chain recombines TRBV19 with TRBJ1-1, with D uncertain. The CDR3 covers 15 residues. CDR1 is LNHDA, CDR2 SQIVND, per germline (reference sequence). The ends were cut back, 5 bases at V and 0 bases at J, with 13 bases in the middle. The CDR3 here is CASSLRGFLNTEAFF. The CDR3 DNA follows: TGTGCCAGTAGTCTACGGGGATTCTTGAACACTGAAGCTTTCTTT.